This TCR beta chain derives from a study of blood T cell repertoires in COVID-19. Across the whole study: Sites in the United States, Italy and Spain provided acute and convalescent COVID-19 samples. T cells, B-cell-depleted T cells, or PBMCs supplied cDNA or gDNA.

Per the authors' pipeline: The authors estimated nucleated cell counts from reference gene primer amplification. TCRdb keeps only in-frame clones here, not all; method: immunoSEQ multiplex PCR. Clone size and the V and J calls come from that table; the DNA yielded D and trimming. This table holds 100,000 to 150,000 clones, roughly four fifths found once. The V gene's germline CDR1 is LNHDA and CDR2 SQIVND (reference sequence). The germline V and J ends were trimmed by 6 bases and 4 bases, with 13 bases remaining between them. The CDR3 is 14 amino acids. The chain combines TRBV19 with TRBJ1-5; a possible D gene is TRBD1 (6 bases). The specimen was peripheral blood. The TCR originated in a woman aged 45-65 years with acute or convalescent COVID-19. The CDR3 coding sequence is TGTGCCAGTAGGACCGCAGGGGTTAATCAGCCCCAGCATTTT. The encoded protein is CASRTAGVNQPQHF.